This T cell receptor (beta chain) was observed in a study of blood T cell repertoires in COVID-19. Enrolment of Seattle patients took place during active infection, and they were followed longitudinally. This clone was seen a few times. Original methodology: Amplification with reference gene primers provided the estimates of nucleated cell counts. The assay was immunoSEQ multiplex PCR, and TCRdb's table has in-frame clones only and misses some. V and J calls plus clone size are reproduced from that table; the DNA served to infer D and trimming. The table records over 200,000 clones, around 80% of them present only once. Sequencing was done on a sample of peripheral blood. This receptor was obtained from a woman aged 30 to 39 with COVID-19, enrolled during active disease.

DNA for the CDR3: TGTGCCAGCAGCCCCCAGCGGGGGGGCCTAACAGATACGCAGTATTTT. Translation gives CASSPQRGGLTDTQYF. The chain employs TRBV5-4 and TRBJ2-3; 10 bases match TRBD2. The V and J ends lost 4 bases and 3 bases, in that order; junction bases with no gene match: 8. This CDR3 spans 16 amino acids. Germline lookup yields CDR1 SGHNT and CDR2 YYREEE (reference sequence).